This paragraph covers one T cell receptor beta chain sequence. The sample is drawn from a study of radiotherapy plus CTLA-4 blockade in lung cancer. Trimming at V came to 5 bases and at J to 1 base, leaving 5 bases not matched to a gene. Germline CDR1 is SGHNT and CDR2 is YYREEE (reference sequence). The CDR3 runs to 14 residues. Data came from immunoSEQ multiplex PCR; TCRdb stores just in-frame clones and leaves some out. The profile shows roughly 80,000 clones, around 76% of them singletons. Patients with chemo-refractory metastatic non-small-cell lung cancer received focal radiation plus CTLA-4 blockade with ipilimumab.

Sample: peripheral blood, taken from a patient treated with radiotherapy plus ipilimumab. The chain couples TRBV5-4 to TRBJ2-5, with TRBD2 matching 7 bases. The TCR originated in a human donor with non-small cell lung cancer who had a partial response to radiotherapy plus ipilimumab. Some clones in this sample may be carry-over from other donors' samples. CDR3 nucleotides: TGTGCCAGCAGAAGGAGCGGGGTCCAAGAGACCCAGTACTTC. Translating gives CASRRSGVQETQYF. Variable domain in full (rest from reference TRBV5-4 and TRBJ2-5): ETGVTQSPTHLIKTRGQQVTLRCSSQSGHNTVSWYQQALGQGPQFIFQYYREEENGRGNFPPRFSGLQFPNYSSELNVNALELDDSALYLCASRRSGVQETQYFGPGTRLLVL.